The rows below give T cell receptor beta chains drawn from one sample of a study of shared clonotypes between healthy human individuals. Profiling relied on immunoSEQ multiplex PCR, and the TCRdb table lists in-frame clones only, not all of them. The table records around 550,000 clones, around 96% of them present only once. Sequencing was performed on naive CD4+ T cells sorted from blood. These receptors came from a woman in her twenties or thirties in good health. Both conserved end residues are part of each CDR3. The D gene is left open where the match is weak. Rows may omit the clone size; those that give it use once, few, many or a size class.

J gene,V gene,clone size,CDR3 length,D gene,CDR3 DNA,CDR3 protein
TRBJ1-2,TRBV5-1,NA,15,TRBD1,TGCGCCAGCAGCAGAGGACAGGGTGGCGTCTATGGCTACACCTTC,CASSRGQGGVYGYTF
TRBJ2-7,TRBV28,NA,12,NA,TGTGCCAGCAGTGGACTAACAGGCGAGCAGTACTTC,CASSGLTGEQYF
TRBJ2-5,TRBV5-1,NA,14,NA,TGCGCCAGCAGCCCGGGGTGGGCTCAAGAGACCCAGTACTTC,CASSPGWAQETQYF
TRBJ2-2,TRBV29-1,NA,14,NA,TGCAGCGTGGGTTGGGACGGAGGCACCGGGGAGCTGTTTTTT,CSVGWDGGTGELFF
TRBJ1-5,TRBV5-4,NA,13,NA,TGTGCCAGCAGCTTGGGTCAGAATCAGCCCCAGCATTTT,CASSLGQNQPQHF
TRBJ2-7,TRBV7-8,NA,13,TRBD1,TGTGCCAGCAGTCGGGACAGCTCCTACGAGCAGTACTTC,CASSRDSSYEQYF
TRBJ1-2,TRBV28,NA,14,NA,TGTGCCAGCAGCACGGACGCGGCTAACTATGGCTACACCTTC,CASSTDAANYGYTF
TRBJ2-7,TRBV28,NA,11,NA,TGTGCCAGCAGTGCATACAAAGAGCAGTACTTC,CASSAYKEQYF
TRBJ2-7,TRBV5-1,NA,13,NA,TGCGCCAGCAGCTTGGAAGTTCGGTACGAGCAGTACTTC,CASSLEVRYEQYF
TRBJ2-1,TRBV6-5,NA,16,TRBD1,TGTGCCAGCAGTTTCCAACAGGGGGCTTCCTACAATGAGCAGTTCTTC,CASSFQQGASYNEQFF
TRBJ1-1,TRBV4-1,NA,17,TRBD1,TGCGCCAGCAGCCAAAACGCTCAGACAGGGGTCGGTACTGAAGCTTTCTTT,CASSQNAQTGVGTEAFF
TRBJ2-5,TRBV11-1,NA,14,NA,TGTGCCAGCAGCTTAGGAGGGCTGAAAGAGACCCAGTACTTC,CASSLGGLKETQYF
TRBJ2-5,TRBV28,once,14,NA,TGTGCCAGCAGTTCAGGGGACGTCCAAGAGACCCAGTACTTC,CASSSGDVQETQYF
TRBJ2-2,TRBV7-9,once,12,NA,TGTGCCAGAGACAGTGACACCGGGGAGCTGTTTTTT,CARDSDTGELFF
TRBJ2-1,TRBV6-1,NA,17,TRBD1,TGTGCCAGCAGTGGAACCTACAGGGGGAAGGCCTACAATGAGCAGTTCTTC,CASSGTYRGKAYNEQFF
TRBJ2-7,TRBV19,NA,14,NA,TGTGCCAGTAGTATCTCCAGGGGGGGTTACGAGCAGTACTTC,CASSISRGGYEQYF
TRBJ2-7,TRBV5-1,NA,13,NA,TGCGCCAGCAGCTTCAACAGCGATTACGAGCAGTACTTC,CASSFNSDYEQYF
TRBJ2-7,TRBV5-1,NA,15,TRBD2,TGCGCCAGCAGCTTACCGGGACTAGCGGCCTACGAGCAGTACTTC,CASSLPGLAAYEQYF
TRBJ2-5,TRBV16,NA,14,NA,TGTGCCAGCAGCCAATTGGAGCAGGGGGAGACCCAGTACTTC,CASSQLEQGETQYF
TRBJ1-2,TRBV7-9,NA,15,TRBD1,TGTGCCAGCAGCACCACGGACAGGGGACTCTATGGCTACACCTTC,CASSTTDRGLYGYTF
TRBJ1-1,TRBV18,NA,14,NA,TGTGCCAGCTCACCACCCTCCGGGAACACTGAAGCTTTCTTT,CASSPPSGNTEAFF
TRBJ2-3,TRBV19,once,14,TRBD2,TGTGCCAGTAGTATACTAGCGGCTACAGATACGCAGTATTTT,CASSILAATDTQYF
TRBJ2-1,TRBV10-2,NA,16,TRBD2,TGCGCCAGCAGTGAATTAGCGGGATGGTCCTACAATGAGCAGTTCTTC,CASSELAGWSYNEQFF
TRBJ1-5,TRBV6-1,once,14,NA,TGTGCCAGCAGTCCGGGACGGACCAATCAGCCCCAGCATTTT,CASSPGRTNQPQHF
TRBJ1-1,TRBV6-6,NA,14,NA,TGTGCCAGCAGCCCAATTACAAGGAACACTGAAGCTTTCTTT,CASSPITRNTEAFF
TRBJ2-7,TRBV10-2,NA,13,NA,TGCGCCAGCAGTGTAGACCAGCGCTACGAGCAGTACTTC,CASSVDQRYEQYF
TRBJ1-2,TRBV11-2,NA,12,NA,TGTGCCAGCAGCTTTATGACCTATGGCTACACCTTC,CASSFMTYGYTF
TRBJ2-1,TRBV18,NA,13,NA,TGTGCCAGCTCACCATTAGGGGGGCATGAGCAGTTCTTC,CASSPLGGHEQFF
TRBJ2-5,TRBV30,NA,14,TRBD2,TGTGCCTGGAGTGTCTCGGGAGGGTGGTGGACCCAGTACTTC,CAWSVSGGWWTQYF
TRBJ2-1,TRBV5-4,NA,13,NA,TGTGCCAGCAGCTTGGGCAGGACCAATGAGCAGTTCTTC,CASSLGRTNEQFF
TRBJ2-1,TRBV19,NA,13,TRBD2,TGTGCCAGTAAGGGTAGCGGGAGTCATGAGCAGTTCTTC,CASKGSGSHEQFF
TRBJ2-7,TRBV19,NA,14,NA,TGTGCCAGTAGTATCCGACAGAACCCCTACGAGCAGTACTTC,CASSIRQNPYEQYF
TRBJ1-4,TRBV6-6,once,14,NA,TGTGCCAGCAGTACACACGCAACTAATGAAAAACTGTTTTTT,CASSTHATNEKLFF
TRBJ2-7,TRBV5-1,NA,19,TRBD1,TGCGCCAGCAGCTTGGTGGGGACAGGGGTCTTACGCGGCTCCTACGAGCAGTACTTC,CASSLVGTGVLRGSYEQYF
TRBJ2-7,TRBV19,NA,15,NA,TGTGCCAGTAGTACGGGACTCCCGAGGGCCTACGAGCAGTACTTC,CASSTGLPRAYEQYF
TRBJ2-2,TRBV27,NA,16,TRBD1,TGTGCCAGCAGAGGAGGACAGGGGAGAATCCCCTGGGAGCTGTTTTTT,CASRGGQGRIPWELFF
TRBJ2-7,TRBV28,NA,13,NA,TGTGCCCCTACGCTTGTATTATCCTACGAGCAGTACTTC,CAPTLVLSYEQYF
TRBJ2-2,TRBV5-4,NA,14,NA,TGTGCCAGCAGCCCCACAGCGAACACCGGGGAGCTGTTTTTT,CASSPTANTGELFF
TRBJ1-2,TRBV30,few,12,NA,TGTGCCTGGAGAGGACAAGGCTATGGCTACACCTTC,CAWRGQGYGYTF
TRBJ1-3,TRBV19,NA,13,NA,TGTGCCAGTAGTTCACCCCAGGGATACACCATATATTTT,CASSSPQGYTIYF
TRBJ1-3,TRBV30,NA,15,TRBD1,TGTGCCTGGAGAGGACAGGGGAGCTCTGGAAACACCATATATTTT,CAWRGQGSSGNTIYF
TRBJ2-7,TRBV4-1,NA,18,TRBD1,TGCGCCAGCAGCCAACTCACCTTCGGGACAGGGGTCTATCACGAGCAGTACTTC,CASSQLTFGTGVYHEQYF
TRBJ2-2,TRBV6-6,NA,14,NA,TGTGCCAGCTCTTCAGGGTTTCGGGCCGGGGAGCTGTTTTTT,CASSSGFRAGELFF
TRBJ2-7,TRBV28,NA,15,TRBD1,TGTGCCAGCAGTCTGAACAGGGGGCCCTCCTACGAGCAGTACTTC,CASSLNRGPSYEQYF
TRBJ1-6,TRBV30,NA,15,NA,TGTGCCTGGAGTACCGCCGCCAGTGGGAATTCACCCCTCCACTTT,CAWSTAASGNSPLHF
TRBJ2-7,TRBV28,NA,15,TRBD2,TGCGCCAGCATAAAATCTAGCGGGGGCTCCTACGAGCAGTACTTC,CASIKSSGGSYEQYF
TRBJ2-7,TRBV2,NA,15,NA,TGTGCCAGCACCCCGGACACGGCTGGATCCTACGAGCAGTACTTC,CASTPDTAGSYEQYF
TRBJ1-1,TRBV30,NA,16,NA,TGTGCCTGGGACCCGTACGAGGGGCTGGCGAACACTGAAGCTTTCTTT,CAWDPYEGLANTEAFF
TRBJ2-7,TRBV4-1,NA,13,NA,TGCGCCAGCAGCCAAGAACAGGGTTACGAGCAGTACTTC,CASSQEQGYEQYF
TRBJ2-1,TRBV18,NA,14,NA,TGTGCCAGCTCACCGCGTGAACTAAGAAATGAGCAGTTCTTC,CASSPRELRNEQFF
TRBJ2-1,TRBV7-9,NA,16,TRBD2,TGTGCCAGCAGCTATATACTAGCGGGAGGGCCAAATGAGCAGTTCTTC,CASSYILAGGPNEQFF
TRBJ2-7,TRBV10-2,NA,16,TRBD2,TGCGCCAGCAGTGAGCAGGGGACTAGCGGCTCCTACGAGCAGTACTTC,CASSEQGTSGSYEQYF
TRBJ1-1,TRBV28,NA,14,NA,TGTGCCAGCAGTCCGCCCAGACAGGCCCCGAGGGCTTTCTTT,CASSPPRQAPRAFF